Below, 23 T cell receptor beta chains from the same sample are listed, as sequenced in a study of T cell responses to AZD1222 COVID-19 vaccine (dated by TCRdb to 2020 to 2022). In the paper's terms, the time point label means: baseline before first vaccination. The library was made by the immunoSEQ multiplex PCR assay. TCRdb took over this immuneACCESS table, retaining in-frame rearrangements with V and J assigned. Such tables are incomplete; in checked studies, under half of the missing clones stem from an unresolved V gene, and the remainder is unexplained. This sample has around 130,000 clones in its table, and 70% to 90% of those were observed once. In total, the top ten clones hold 9.4% of the sample. Material: peripheral blood, obtained on day 0 of AZD1222 vaccination. These receptors all stem from an adult in good health.

V is TRBV5-5 and J is TRBJ2-7, with 8 bases identical to TRBD2. V lost 0 bases to trimming and J lost 6 bases; unmatched junction nucleotides: 8. This CDR3 spans 15 amino acids. CDR1 SGHKS and CDR2 YYEKEE come from the germline V gene (reference sequence). CDR3: CASSLDWRGASEQYF. As DNA, the CDR3 is TGTGCCAGCAGCTTGGATTGGCGGGGGGCAAGCGAGCAGTACTTC.

The CDR3 coding sequence is TGTGCCAGTAAGACGGCACTCTCTGGAAACACCATATATTTT. This encodes CASKTALSGNTIYF. V is TRBV19 and J is TRBJ1-3; D is undetermined. V lost 7 bases to trimming and J lost 0 bases, with 10 bases between them. Per germline, CDR1 LNHDA and CDR2 SQIVND (reference sequence). The CDR3 contains 14 residues.

The CDR3: CASSAPYNEQFF. The CDR3, as DNA: TGTGCCAGCAGCGCGCCGTACAATGAGCAGTTCTTC. The chain carries TRBV9 and TRBJ2-1, with D unresolved. The germline gives CDR1 SGDLS, CDR2 YYNGEE. The CDR3 loop spans 12 amino acids. The V and J ends lost 3 bases and 4 bases respectively, with 5 bases between them.

Concerning this clone: An end of the junction differs from the germline gene, which may be a read error. V is TRBV7-7 and J is TRBJ2-2; tentatively, D is TRBD1 or TRBD2 (5 bases each). Germline V lookup: CDR1 SSHAT, CDR2 FNYEAQ (reference sequence). The CDR3 covers 15 residues. CDR3 nucleotide sequence: TGTGCTAGCAGCCCTTCGGGACCCCACACCGGGGAGCTGTTTTTT. This gives the protein CASSPSGPHTGELFF. Variable domain in full (rest from reference TRBV7-7 and TRBJ2-2): GAGVSQSPRYKVTKRGQDVTLRCDPISSHATLYWYQQALGQGPEFLTYFNYEAQPDKSGLPSDRFSAERPEGSISTLTIQRTEQRDSAMYRCASSPSGPHTGELFFGEGSRLTVL.

This chain uses TRBV19 with TRBJ2-7; 10 bases align to TRBD1. The CDR3 extends over 14 amino acids. With V trimmed by 7 bases and J by 5 bases, 8 bases remained unmatched. Germline V gene sequence: CDR1 LNHDA, CDR2 SQIVND (reference sequence). The DNA for the CDR3 is TGTGCCAGTACACCGGGACAGGGGCTCCACGAGCAGTACTTC. Its protein is CASTPGQGLHEQYF.

The chain carries TRBV5-1 and TRBJ2-1; TRBD2 agrees at 9 bases. Germline V lookup: CDR1 SGHRS, CDR2 YFSETQ. This CDR3 spans 16 amino acids. With 5 bases clipped from V and 5 bases from J, the junction kept 11 bases outside the gene matches. CDR3 sequence (DNA): TGCGCCAGCAGTAGAATAGCGGGAGACGGCGACAATGAGCAGTTCTTC. Its protein is CASSRIAGDGDNEQFF.

J is TRBJ2-5 and V is TRBV10-2; 7 positions match TRBD2. V was clipped by 3 bases and J by 1 base; unmatched bases: 8. Per the germline V gene, CDR1 is WSHSY and CDR2 is SAAADI. CDR3 length: 16 amino acids. Written as DNA, the CDR3 is TGCGCCAGCAGTGATTGGGGGGGGGTACGCCAAGAGACCCAGTACTTC. Its translation is CASSDWGGVRQETQYF.

The chain has TRBV11-2 and TRBJ2-7; weak D call: TRBD1 (6 bases). Trimming took off 1 base at V and 4 bases at J, with 8 bases between the two ends. The V gene's germline CDR1 is SGHAT and CDR2 FQNNGV. The CDR3 has 13 residues. CDR3 amino acids: CASSLGGHYEQYF. The DNA of the CDR3 is TGTGCCAGCAGCTTAGGGGGGCATTACGAGCAGTACTTC.

This rearrangement joins TRBV30 to TRBJ1-5, with 7 nucleotides matching TRBD1. CDR3 length: 13 amino acids. With V trimmed by 1 base and J by 5 bases, 2 bases remained unmatched. Germline V gene lookup returns CDR1 GTSNPN and CDR2 SVGIG (reference sequence). In nucleotides, the CDR3 is TGTGCCTGGAGTGGCAGGGGGGATCAGCCCCAGCATTTT. Protein: CAWSGRGDQPQHF.

The V and J genes are TRBV5-8 and TRBJ2-4, with TRBD2 matching 8 bases. The germline CDR1 and CDR2 sequences are SGHTS and YDEGEE. Unmatched junction bases numbered 8, after V lost 4 bases and J lost 8 bases. The CDR3 loop spans 14 amino acids. CDR3 nucleotides: TGTGCCAGCAGCGACCTAGCGGGTGGGGACATTCAGTACTTC. It yields the protein CASSDLAGGDIQYF.

This rearrangement joins TRBV19 to TRBJ1-1, with a weak D call TRBD1 (5 bases). Trimming cost V 2 bases and J 0 bases, with 7 bases left between them. The germline CDR1 and CDR2 sequences are LNHDA and SQIVND (reference sequence). The CDR3 is made up of 14 amino acids. DNA of the CDR3: TGTGCCAGTAGTATACAGGGTGTGAACACTGAAGCTTTCTTT. Its translation: CASSIQGVNTEAFF.

This rearrangement joins TRBV5-1 to TRBJ1-3; D unclear. From germline, CDR1 is SGHRS and CDR2 YFSETQ. The ends were cut back, 4 bases at V and 0 bases at J, with 14 bases in the middle. This CDR3 has 16 amino acids. The CDR3 spells CASSRDGISSGNTIYF. In DNA, the CDR3 is TGCGCCAGCAGCAGAGACGGAATCAGCTCTGGAAACACCATATATTTT.

This chain connects TRBV27 to TRBJ1-2; the D is unclear. The germline CDR1 and CDR2 sequences are MNHEY and SMNVEV (reference sequence). V was pared by 4 bases and J by 7 bases, with 19 bases between. CDR3 length: 15 residues. The CDR3 DNA reads TGTGCCAGCAGTTCAACGTCCCCTCCAGGCGGTGGCTACACCTTC. Amino acids: CASSSTSPPGGGYTF.

V gene TRBV5-8 combines with J gene TRBJ2-7, with D perhaps given as TRBD1 or TRBD2 (5 bases each). V gave up 1 base and J gave up 3 bases, with 17 bases separating them. Germline CDR1 SGHTS, CDR2 YDEGEE. This CDR3 is 16 amino acids long. The CDR3 sequence is CASSLNLGTVHYEQYF. The CDR3 DNA follows: TGTGCCAGCAGCTTGAATTTAGGGACGGTGCACTACGAGCAGTACTTC.

The rearrangement uses TRBV4-1 and TRBJ1-5; tentative D call: TRBD1 (5 bases). The CDR3 extends over 15 amino acids. With 1 base removed from V and 4 bases from J, the gap between germline ends came to 11 bases. CDR1 and CDR2 from the germline V gene are MGHRA and YSYEKL. The CDR3 spells CASSQVGRENQPQHF. The CDR3 bases are TGCGCCAGCAGCCAAGTAGGCAGGGAAAATCAGCCCCAGCATTTT.

The chain carries TRBV11-2 and TRBJ2-7; TRBD2 matches 9 bases. The CDR3 spans 14 residues. Unmatched junction bases numbered 4, after V lost 4 bases and J lost 3 bases. In germline, CDR1 is SGHAT, CDR2 FQNNGV. The CDR3 DNA follows: TGTGCCAGCAGCTCGGGACTAGCTGTCTACGAGCAGTACTTC. Protein sequence: CASSSGLAVYEQYF.

This chain links TRBV7-2 with TRBJ1-6; TRBD1 might be the D (6 bases). The V end lost 7 bases, the J end lost 7 bases, and 17 bases lay between the germline ends. This CDR3 region has 15 residues. Germline V CDR1 and CDR2: SGHTA, FQGNSA. CDR3 sequence (DNA): TGTGCCAGCAACACACGGGGGAGGGGGAATTCACCCCTCCACTTT. It yields the protein CASNTRGRGNSPLHF.

The chain joins TRBV6-5 to TRBJ2-7; maybe TRBD2 (5 bases). Germline-derived CDR1 and CDR2 are MNHEY and SVGAGI. V lost 1 base to trimming and J lost 4 bases, with 11 bases between them. The CDR3 runs 14 residues. The CDR3 sequence is CASSYLPGKYEQYF. CDR3 nucleotides: TGTGCCAGCAGTTACTTGCCGGGAAAATACGAGCAGTACTTC.

This clone has just a few counts. The chain has TRBV6-5 and TRBJ2-3, with 14 bases fitting TRBD2. The length of the CDR3 is 14 residues. Germline lookup yields CDR1 MNHEY and CDR2 SVGAGI. Germline trimming cut 10 bases from V and 5 bases from J; bases unmatched to any gene: 5. This CDR3 reads CATQGLAGGDTQYF. CDR3 DNA: TGTGCCACTCAAGGACTAGCGGGGGGAGATACGCAGTATTTT.

The genes are TRBV4-1 and TRBJ1-2, with D uncertain. The CDR3 totals 13 residues. V gave up 0 bases and J gave up 5 bases, with 7 bases separating them. The germline gives CDR1 MGHRA, CDR2 YSYEKL. CDR3 sequence: CASSQDGQYGYTF. CDR3 bases: TGCGCCAGCAGCCAAGATGGGCAATATGGCTACACCTTC.

The CDR3 DNA reads TGTGCCAGCAGCCAAGAATTTTGGGGGAATTCACCCCTCCACTTT. Protein: CASSQEFWGNSPLHF. This sequence joins TRBV3-1 (or the pseudogene TRBV3-2) and TRBJ1-6; the D gene is possibly TRBD1 (5 bases). V was trimmed by 0 bases and J by 7 bases, leaving 10 bases between them. The V gene's germline CDR1 is LGHDT and CDR2 YNNKEL (reference sequence). The CDR3 runs 15 residues.

The V gene is TRBV30, the J gene TRBJ1-2, with D perhaps TRBD1 (6 bases). This CDR3 is built from 14 residues. V was trimmed by 4 bases and J by 3 bases, leaving 15 bases between them. The germline V gene has CDR1 GTSNPN and CDR2 SVGIG (reference sequence). This CDR3 reads CAWIPGGNYYGYTF. CDR3 nucleotide sequence: TGTGCCTGGATCCCCGGGGGCAACTACTATGGCTACACCTTC.

This sequence joins TRBV19 and TRBJ1-1, with D hard to call. Trimming cost V 2 bases and J 4 bases, with 11 bases left between them. Per germline, CDR1 LNHDA and CDR2 SQIVND (reference sequence). The CDR3 has 14 residues. The CDR3 DNA sequence: TGTGCCAGTAGTATATCAAAGGGAGGCACTGAAGCTTTCTTT. Translation: CASSISKGGTEAFF.